What follows is one T cell receptor (beta chain) and its context. The entry originates in a study of shared clonotypes between healthy human individuals. At the deep level, the assay was run. TCRdb's copy holds only in-frame clones and misses some; the assay was immunoSEQ multiplex PCR. The data show about 2.4 million clones, more than 80% seen once. V gave up 5 bases and J gave up 5 bases, with 12 bases separating them. CDR1 GTSNPN and CDR2 SVGIG come from the germline V gene (reference sequence). This CDR3 comprises 13 residues. The chain uses TRBV30 and TRBJ1-4, with D perhaps TRBD1 (6 bases). The source of this sequence is a man aged 18 to 30 in good health. The sequencing sample was made of naive CD4+ T cells sorted from blood. Indicated subset: CD45RA+ positively selected. The DNA of the CDR3 is TGTGCCTGGGCGACAGGACTAAATGAAAAACTGTTTTTT. It encodes CAWATGLNEKLFF.